This TCR beta chain was observed in a study of technical replicates of blood from a few donors. Data came from immunoSEQ multiplex PCR; TCRdb stores just in-frame clones and leaves some out. The sample holds roughly 70,000 clones, about 89% seen once. The CDR3 consists of 15 residues. Germline values: CDR1 SGDLS, CDR2 YYNGEE. Trimming took 3 bases from V and 5 from J; bases not matched to a gene: 8. The TCR comes from a human donor in good health. Some clones in this sample may be carry-over from other donors' samples. The chain combines TRBV9 with TRBJ2-3, with 8 bases identical to TRBD1. Input material: PBMCs. The CDR3 protein is CASSARDRSVDTQYF. DNA for the CDR3: TGTGCCAGCAGCGCCAGGGACAGGTCCGTAGATACGCAGTATTTT. The whole variable domain, filled in from reference TRBV9 and TRBJ2-3, reads DSGVTQTPKHLITATGQRVTLRCSPRSGDLSVYWYQQSLDQGLQFLIQYYNGEERAKGNILERFSAQQFPDLHSELNLSSLELGDSALYFCASSARDRSVDTQYFGPGTRLTVL.